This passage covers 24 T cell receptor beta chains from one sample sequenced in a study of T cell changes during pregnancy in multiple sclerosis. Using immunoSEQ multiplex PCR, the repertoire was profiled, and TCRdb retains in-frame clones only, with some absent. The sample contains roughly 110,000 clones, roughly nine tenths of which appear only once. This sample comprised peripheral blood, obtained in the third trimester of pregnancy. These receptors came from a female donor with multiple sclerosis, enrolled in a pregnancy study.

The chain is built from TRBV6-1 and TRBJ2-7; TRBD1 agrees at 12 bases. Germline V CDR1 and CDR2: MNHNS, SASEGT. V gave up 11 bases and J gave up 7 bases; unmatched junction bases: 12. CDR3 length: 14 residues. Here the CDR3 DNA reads TGTGCCTTCCAATCGGGACAGGGGGCTGGTGAGCAGTACTTC. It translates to CAFQSGQGAGEQYF.

Here the CDR3 reads CASSSRVGSEKLFF. CDR3 bases: TGTGCCAGCAGCTCGAGGGTGGGGTCGGAAAAACTGTTTTTT. The chain carries TRBV9 and TRBJ1-4; D is unclear. The germline V and J ends were trimmed by 4 bases and 8 bases, with 15 bases remaining between them. CDR1 and CDR2 (germline): SGDLS, YYNGEE. This CDR3 is built from 14 residues.

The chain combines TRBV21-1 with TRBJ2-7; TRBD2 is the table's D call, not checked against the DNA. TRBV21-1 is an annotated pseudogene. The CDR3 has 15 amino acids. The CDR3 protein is CASSNYGTLSYEQYF. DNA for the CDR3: TGTGCCAGCAGCAATTACGGGACTCTCTCCTACGAGCAGTACTTC.

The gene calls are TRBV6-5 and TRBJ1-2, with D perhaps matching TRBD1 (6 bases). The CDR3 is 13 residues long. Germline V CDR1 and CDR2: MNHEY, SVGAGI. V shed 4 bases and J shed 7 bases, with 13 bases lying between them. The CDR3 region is CASSLRGKAGYTF. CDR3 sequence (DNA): TGTGCCAGCAGTTTAAGGGGGAAGGCTGGCTACACCTTC.

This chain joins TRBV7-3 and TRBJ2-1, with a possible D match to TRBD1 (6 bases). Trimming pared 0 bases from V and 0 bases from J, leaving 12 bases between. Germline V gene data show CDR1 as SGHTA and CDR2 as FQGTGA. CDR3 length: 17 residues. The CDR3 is CASSLTRQGSSYNEQFF. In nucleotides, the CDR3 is TGTGCCAGCAGCTTAACAAGGCAGGGGAGCTCCTACAATGAGCAGTTCTTC. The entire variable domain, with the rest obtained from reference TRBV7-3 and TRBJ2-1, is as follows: GAGVSQTPSNKVTEKGKYVELRCDPISGHTALYWYRQSLGQGPEFLIYFQGTGAADDSGLPNDRFFAVRPEGSVSTLKIQRTERGDSAVYLCASSLTRQGSSYNEQFFGPGTRLTVL.

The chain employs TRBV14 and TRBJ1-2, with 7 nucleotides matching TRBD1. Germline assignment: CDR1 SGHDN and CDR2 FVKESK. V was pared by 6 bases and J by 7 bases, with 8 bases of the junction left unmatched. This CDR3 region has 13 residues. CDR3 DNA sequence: TGTGCCAGCAGGACGACAGGGATGCTTGGCTACACCTTC. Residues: CASRTTGMLGYTF.

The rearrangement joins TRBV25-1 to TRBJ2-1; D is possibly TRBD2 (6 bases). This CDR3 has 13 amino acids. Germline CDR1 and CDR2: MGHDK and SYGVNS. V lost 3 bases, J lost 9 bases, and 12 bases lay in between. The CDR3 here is CASSDPPGGEQFF. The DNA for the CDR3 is TGTGCCAGCAGTGACCCACCCGGGGGTGAGCAGTTCTTC.

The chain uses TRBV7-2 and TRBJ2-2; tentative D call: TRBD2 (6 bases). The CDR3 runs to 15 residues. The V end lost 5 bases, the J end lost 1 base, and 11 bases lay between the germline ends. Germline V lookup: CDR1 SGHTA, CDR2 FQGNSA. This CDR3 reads CASSPRLGNTGELFF. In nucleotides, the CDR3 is TGTGCCAGCAGCCCTCGACTAGGGAACACCGGGGAGCTGTTTTTT.

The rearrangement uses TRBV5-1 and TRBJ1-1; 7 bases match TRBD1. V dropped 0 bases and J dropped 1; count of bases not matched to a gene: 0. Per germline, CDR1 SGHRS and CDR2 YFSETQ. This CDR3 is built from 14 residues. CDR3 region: CASSLGTGNTEAFF. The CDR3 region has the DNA TGCGCCAGCAGCTTGGGGACAGGGAACACTGAAGCTTTCTTT.

CDR3: CASSPGTSVGGEQFF. The CDR3, as DNA: TGTGCCAGCAGCCCCGGGACTAGCGTTGGAGGTGAGCAGTTCTTC. The V call is TRBV6-5, the J call TRBJ2-1; 10 nucleotides align to TRBD2. Germline trimming cut 6 bases from V and 9 bases from J; bases unmatched to any gene: 11. The CDR3 has 15 amino acids. CDR1 is MNHEY and CDR2 is SVGAGI in the germline V gene.

CDR3 coding DNA: TGTGCCAGCAGCTTGAGTCGGTTCGATGAGCAGTTCTTC. Protein product: CASSLSRFDEQFF. The chain couples TRBV5-4 to TRBJ2-1; D is unclear. Germline CDR1 reads SGHNT; CDR2 reads YYREEE (reference sequence). CDR3 length: 13 residues. Trimming shortened V by 1 base and J by 8 bases, and 10 bases separated the two germline ends.

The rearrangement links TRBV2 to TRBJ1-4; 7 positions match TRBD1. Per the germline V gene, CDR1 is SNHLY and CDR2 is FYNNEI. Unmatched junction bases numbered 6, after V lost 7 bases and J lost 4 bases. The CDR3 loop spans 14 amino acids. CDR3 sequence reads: CASTPDRNNEKLFF. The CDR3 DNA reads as TGTGCCAGCACACCGGACAGGAATAATGAAAAACTGTTTTTT.

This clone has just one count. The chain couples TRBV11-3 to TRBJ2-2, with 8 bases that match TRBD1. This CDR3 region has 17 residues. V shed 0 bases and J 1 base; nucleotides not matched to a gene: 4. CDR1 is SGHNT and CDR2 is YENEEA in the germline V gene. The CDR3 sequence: CASSLEKGTGNTGELFF. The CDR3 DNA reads TGTGCCAGCAGCTTAGAGAAGGGGACAGGGAACACCGGGGAGCTGTTTTTT.

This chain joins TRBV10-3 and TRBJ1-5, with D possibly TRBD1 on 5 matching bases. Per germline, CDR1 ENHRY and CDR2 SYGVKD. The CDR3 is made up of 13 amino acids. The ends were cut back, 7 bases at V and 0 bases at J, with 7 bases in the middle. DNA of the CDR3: TGTGCCATCACAGGGAATAGCAATCAGCCCCAGCATTTT. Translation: CAITGNSNQPQHF.

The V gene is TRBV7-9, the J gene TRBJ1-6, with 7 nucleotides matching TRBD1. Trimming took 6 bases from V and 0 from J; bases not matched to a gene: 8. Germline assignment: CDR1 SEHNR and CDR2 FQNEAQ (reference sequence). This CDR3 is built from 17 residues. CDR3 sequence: CASSGTALSSYNSPLHF. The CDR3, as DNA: TGTGCCAGCAGTGGGACAGCCCTATCCTCCTATAATTCACCCCTCCACTTT. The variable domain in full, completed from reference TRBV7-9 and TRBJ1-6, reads DTGVSQNPRHKITKRGQNVTFRCDPISEHNRLYWYRQTLGQGPEFLTYFQNEAQLEKSRLLSDRFSAERPKGSFSTLEIQRTEQGDSAMYLCASSGTALSSYNSPLHFGNGTRLTVT.

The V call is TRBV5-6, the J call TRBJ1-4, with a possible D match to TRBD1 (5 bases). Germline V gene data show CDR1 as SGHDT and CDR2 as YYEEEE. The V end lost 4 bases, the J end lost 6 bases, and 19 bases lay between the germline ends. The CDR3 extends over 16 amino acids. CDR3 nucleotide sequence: TGTGCCAGCAGCGTGTATTTTTCAGGGCATCATGAAAAACTGTTTTTT. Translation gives CASSVYFSGHHEKLFF.

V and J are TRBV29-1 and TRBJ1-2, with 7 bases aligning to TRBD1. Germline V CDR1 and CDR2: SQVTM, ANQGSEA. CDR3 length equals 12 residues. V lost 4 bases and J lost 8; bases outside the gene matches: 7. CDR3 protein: CSVGGEGQGYTF. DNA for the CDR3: TGCAGCGTTGGAGGTGAGGGACAGGGCTACACCTTC.

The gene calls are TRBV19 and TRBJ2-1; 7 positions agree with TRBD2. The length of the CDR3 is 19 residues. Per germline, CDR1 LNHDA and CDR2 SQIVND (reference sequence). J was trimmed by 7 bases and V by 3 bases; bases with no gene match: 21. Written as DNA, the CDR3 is TGTGCCAGTAGTATCTTCGGAGCTAGCGGCACCACCCTCCGGAATGAGCAGTTCTTC. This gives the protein CASSIFGASGTTLRNEQFF.

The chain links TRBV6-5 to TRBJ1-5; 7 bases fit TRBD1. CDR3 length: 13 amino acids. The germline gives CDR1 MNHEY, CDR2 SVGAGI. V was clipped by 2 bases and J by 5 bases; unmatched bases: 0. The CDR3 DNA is TGTGCCAGCAGTTACGACAGGGATCAGCCCCAGCATTTT. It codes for CASSYDRDQPQHF.

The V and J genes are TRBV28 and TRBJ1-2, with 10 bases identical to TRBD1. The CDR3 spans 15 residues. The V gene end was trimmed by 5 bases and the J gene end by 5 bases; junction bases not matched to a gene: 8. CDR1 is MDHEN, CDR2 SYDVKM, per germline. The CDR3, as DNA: TGTGCCAGCAGTCTTGGACAGGGGGGACCTTATGGCTACACCTTC. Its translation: CASSLGQGGPYGYTF.

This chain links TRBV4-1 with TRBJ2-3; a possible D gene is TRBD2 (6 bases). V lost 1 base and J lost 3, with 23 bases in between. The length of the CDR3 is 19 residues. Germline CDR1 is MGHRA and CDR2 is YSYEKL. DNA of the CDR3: TGCGCCAGCAGCCAAGCGCTTAGGACTTGGGACTGGGAAACAGATACGCAGTATTTT. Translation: CASSQALRTWDWETDTQYF.

CDR3 region: CASSLQGLNEKLFF. The CDR3 DNA follows: TGTGCCAGCAGCTTACAGGGACTTAATGAAAAACTGTTTTTT. This chain links TRBV28 with TRBJ1-4, with a weak D call TRBD1 (6 bases). The CDR3 covers 14 residues. V lost 6 bases to trimming and J lost 4 bases, with 12 bases between them. Germline V gives CDR1 MDHEN, CDR2 SYDVKM.

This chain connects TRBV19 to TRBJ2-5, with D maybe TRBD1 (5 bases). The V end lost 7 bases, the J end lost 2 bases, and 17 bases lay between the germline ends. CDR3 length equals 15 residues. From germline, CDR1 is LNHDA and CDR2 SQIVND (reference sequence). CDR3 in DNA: TGTGCCAGTATCACTATAAGCCAGGGTCAAGAGACCCAGTACTTC. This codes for CASITISQGQETQYF.

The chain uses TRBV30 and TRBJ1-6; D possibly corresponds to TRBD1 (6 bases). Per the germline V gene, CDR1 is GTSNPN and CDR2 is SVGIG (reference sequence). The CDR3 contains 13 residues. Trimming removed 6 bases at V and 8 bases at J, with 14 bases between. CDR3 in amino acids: CACTDRFYSPLHF. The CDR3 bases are TGTGCCTGTACCGACAGGTTTTATTCACCCCTCCACTTT.